Following are 11 T cell receptor beta chains from one sample sequenced in a study of T cells in Graves' hyperthyroidism and ophthalmopathy (dated by TCRdb to between 2018 and 2021). The library was obtained by multiplex PCR. The instrument given in TCRdb is Illumina HiSeq 2000. The TCR beta CDR3 regions were amplified from the RNA transcripts. The first round of RT-PCR for the TCR CDR3 was performed with the HTBI primer set and the Qiagen OneStep RT-PCR kit. Through fastp at Q25 and MiXCR, TCRdb rebuilt clones from the public reads, retaining in-frame beta chains. One record per CDR3 amino acid sequence lists the most common genes and DNA. The sample includes about 290,000 distinct CDR3 sequences, with around a sixth observed a single time. Around a third of the sample is held by the ten biggest clonotypes. What was sequenced was blood. These receptors came from a young man with Graves' hyperthyroidism.

The table lists this clonotype with many counts. This chain connects TRBV6-1 to TRBJ2-3, with 8 bases identical to TRBD1. This CDR3 contains 12 residues. Germline V gene sequence: CDR1 MNHNS, CDR2 SASEGT. V lost 10 bases, J lost 5 bases, and 5 bases stayed unmatched. CDR3 DNA sequence: TGTGCCACCAGGACAGGGCTAGATACGCAGTATTTT. Translation: CATRTGLDTQYF.

This rearrangement joins TRBV7-9 to TRBJ2-2, with TRBD1 matching over 10 bases. Germline V lookup: CDR1 SEHNR, CDR2 FQNEAQ (reference sequence). The J segment lost 6 bases and the V segment lost 4 bases, leaving 5 bases of the junction unmatched. CDR3 size: 15 residues. CDR3 amino acids: CASSSKDRGAGELFF. Written as DNA, the CDR3 is TGTGCCAGCAGCTCAAAGGACAGGGGGGCCGGGGAGCTGTTTTTT.

This clonotype was seen many times. The chain employs TRBV7-3 and TRBJ1-2; possibly TRBD1 for D (5 bases). The ends were cut back, 1 base at V and 8 bases at J, with 11 bases in the middle. Germline CDR1 reads SGHTA; CDR2 reads FQGTGA. The CDR3 consists of 13 residues. The CDR3 sequence: CASSLSAGGGYTF. In DNA, the CDR3 is TGTGCCAGCAGCTTAAGTGCGGGGGGAGGCTACACCTTC.

This clonotype appeared many times. The chain employs TRBV20-1 and TRBJ2-2; 8 bases agree with TRBD2. CDR1 DFQATT and CDR2 SNEGSKA come from the germline V gene (reference sequence). V lost 0 bases, J lost 5 bases, and 5 bases stayed unmatched. This CDR3 comprises 15 residues. The CDR3 region has the DNA TGCAGTGCTAGAGATGCCCCTAGCGGGACCGGGGAGCTGTTTTTT. Protein sequence: CSARDAPSGTGELFF.

The chain recombines TRBV6-1 with TRBJ1-5; D perhaps matches TRBD1 (5 bases). The germline V and J ends were trimmed by 5 bases and 6 bases, with 11 bases remaining between them. The CDR3 loop spans 13 amino acids. CDR1 is MNHNS, CDR2 SASEGT, per germline. The CDR3 loop is CASSSRVTQPQHF. CDR3 nucleotides: TGTGCCAGCAGTAGCAGGGTTACTCAGCCCCAGCATTTT.

This clonotype showed up many times. The chain is built from TRBV3-1 and TRBJ2-1; D gene ambiguous. CDR1 LGHDT and CDR2 YNNKEL come from the germline V gene (reference sequence). V was clipped by 4 bases and J by 0 bases, with 13 bases between them. This CDR3 has 16 amino acids. The CDR3 reads CASSPLGSSSYNEQFF. The DNA of the CDR3 is TGTGCCAGCAGCCCCTTGGGGTCGAGCTCCTACAATGAGCAGTTCTTC.

The V gene is TRBV14, the J gene TRBJ2-6; D is uncertain. CDR1 is SGHDN and CDR2 is FVKESK in the germline V gene. The CDR3 has 15 amino acids. V was clipped by 4 bases and J by 2 bases, with 9 bases between them. CDR3 amino acids: CASSPPLTGANVLTF. CDR3 nucleotides: TGTGCCAGCAGCCCCCCCCTTACTGGGGCCAACGTCCTGACTTTC.

This clonotype came up many times. The chain links TRBV2 to TRBJ2-7, with D possibly matching TRBD1 (6 bases). The length of the CDR3 is 12 residues. V shed 7 bases and J shed 3 bases, with 10 bases lying between them. Looked up from germline, CDR1 is SNHLY and CDR2 is FYNNEI. The CDR3 bases are TGTGCCAGCACTATACAGGGCTACGAGCAGTACTTC. It encodes CASTIQGYEQYF.

This clonotype was seen repeatedly, ten times or more. The V gene is TRBV2, the J gene TRBJ1-4, with 10 nucleotides matching TRBD1. The CDR3 runs 14 residues. The junction had 10 bases not matched to a gene; V was cut back by 5 bases and J by 13 bases. Germline lookup yields CDR1 SNHLY and CDR2 FYNNEI. CDR3 nucleotide sequence: TGTGCCAGCAGTTCGACAGGGGGCAGGAGTAGACTGTTTTTT. The encoded protein is CASSSTGGRSRLFF.

This clonotype has a count of ten or more. J is TRBJ2-1 and V is TRBV11-2; D remains unclear. The V end was cut by 2 bases, the J end by 0 bases, with 8 bases between. The CDR3 is 15 amino acids. In germline, CDR1 is SGHAT, CDR2 FQNNGV. The CDR3 DNA reads as TGTGCCAGCAGCTTATTGCGGAGCTCCTACAATGAGCAGTTCTTC. Translated, it gives CASSLLRSSYNEQFF. Together with reference TRBV11-2 and TRBJ2-1, the CDR3 gives the full variable domain: EAGVAQSPRYKIIEKRQSVAFWCNPISGHATLYWYQQILGQGPKLLIQFQNNGVVDDSQLPKDRFSAERLKGVDSTLKIQPAKLEDSAVYLCASSLLRSSYNEQFFGPGTRLTVL.

Here the CDR3 reads CASGLNRETQYF. The DNA for the CDR3 is TGTGCCAGCGGACTAAATCGGGAGACCCAGTACTTC. The rearrangement uses TRBV19 and TRBJ2-5; perhaps TRBD2 as D (6 bases). Germline assignment: CDR1 LNHDA and CDR2 SQIVND (reference sequence). Trimming pared 9 bases from V and 5 bases from J, leaving 13 bases between. The length of the CDR3 is 12 residues.